This T cell receptor (beta chain) was sequenced in a study of T cell repertoires in cytomegalovirus infection. Study at large: CMV infection together with matching HLA type was indicated by public TCR beta signatures. Findings and caveats of the study: Carriage of CMV together with the relevant HLA was identifiable through cumulative public TCR beta family frequency.

The table lists this clonotype with a few counts. Its antigen is undetermined. The V gene end was trimmed by 1 base and the J gene end by 3 bases; junction bases not matched to a gene: 9. This CDR3 region has 17 residues. Germline CDR1 reads MNHEY; CDR2 reads SVGAGI. TCRdb independently ran MiXCR on the reads; one entry per CDR3 protein. Of about 140,000 distinct CDR3 sequences in the sample, 5.5% to 7% were seen once. Sequences were obtained from PBMCs. The source is a human donor in good health (CMV status not recorded). Some clones in this sample may be carry-over from other donors' samples. The chain is built from TRBV6-5 and TRBJ2-7; TRBD1 aligns across 10 bases. The CDR3 sequence is CASSYYGFGDRGYEQYF. The CDR3 region has the DNA TGTGCCAGCAGTTACTATGGGTTTGGGGACAGGGGCTACGAGCAGTACTTC.